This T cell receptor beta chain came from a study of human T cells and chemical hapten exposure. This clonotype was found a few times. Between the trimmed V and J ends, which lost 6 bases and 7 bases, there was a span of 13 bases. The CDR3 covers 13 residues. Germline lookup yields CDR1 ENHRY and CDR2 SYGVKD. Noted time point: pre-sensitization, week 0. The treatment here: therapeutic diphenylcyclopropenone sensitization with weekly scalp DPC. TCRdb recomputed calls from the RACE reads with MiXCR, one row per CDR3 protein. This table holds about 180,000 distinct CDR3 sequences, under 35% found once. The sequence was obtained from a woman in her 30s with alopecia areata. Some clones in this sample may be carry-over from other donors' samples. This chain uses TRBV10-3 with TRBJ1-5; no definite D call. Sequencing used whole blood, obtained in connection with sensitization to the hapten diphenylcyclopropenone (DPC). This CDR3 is CAIRGPTDQPQHF. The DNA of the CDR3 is TGTGCCATCAGAGGGCCGACTGACCAGCCCCAGCATTTT.